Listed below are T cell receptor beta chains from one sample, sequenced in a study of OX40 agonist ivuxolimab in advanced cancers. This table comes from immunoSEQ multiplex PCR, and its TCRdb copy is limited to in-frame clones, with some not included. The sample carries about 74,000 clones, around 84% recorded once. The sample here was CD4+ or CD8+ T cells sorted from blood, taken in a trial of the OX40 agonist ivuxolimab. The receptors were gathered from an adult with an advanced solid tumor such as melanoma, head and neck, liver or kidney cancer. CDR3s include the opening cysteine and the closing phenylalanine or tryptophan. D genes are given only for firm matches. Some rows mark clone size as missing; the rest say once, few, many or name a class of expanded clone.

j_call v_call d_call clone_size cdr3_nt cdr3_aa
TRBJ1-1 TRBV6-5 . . TGTGCCAGCGCCGACGACAGCTACACTGAAGCTTTCTTT CASADDSYTEAFF
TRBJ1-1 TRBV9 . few TGTGCCAGCAGCGTAGGATTAGGGACGAACACTGAAGCTTTCTTT CASSVGLGTNTEAFF
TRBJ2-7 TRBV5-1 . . TGCGCCAGCAGCTTCACGGGCTTCCCATTAGAGGCCTACGAGCAGTACTTC CASSFTGFPLEAYEQYF
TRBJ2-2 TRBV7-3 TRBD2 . TGTGCCAGCAGCTCTCTAGCGGGAGTCGGGGAGCTGTTTTTT CASSSLAGVGELFF
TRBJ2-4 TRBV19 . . TGTGCCAGTAGCACAGTAGCCAAAAACATTCAGTACTTC CASSTVAKNIQYF
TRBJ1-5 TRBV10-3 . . TGTGCCATCAGTGAGTTTGGCCCGAATAGCAATCAGCCCCAGCATTTT CAISEFGPNSNQPQHF
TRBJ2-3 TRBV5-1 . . TGCGCCAGCAGCTCCACCGGGATCGTCACAGATACGCAGTATTTT CASSSTGIVTDTQYF
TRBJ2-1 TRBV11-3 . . TGTGCCAGCAGCTTAGCGGCGCAGGGATATGAGCAGTTCTTC CASSLAAQGYEQFF
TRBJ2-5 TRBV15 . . TGTGCCACCAGCAGAGATGGGGCGGGGGAGACCCAGTACTTC CATSRDGAGETQYF
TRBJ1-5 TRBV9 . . TGTGCCAGCAGTTATAATAGCAATCAGCCCCAGCATTTT CASSYNSNQPQHF
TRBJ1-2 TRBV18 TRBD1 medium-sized TGTGCCAGCTCACCACCGTCAGGGGGGTATGGCTACACCTTC CASSPPSGGYGYTF
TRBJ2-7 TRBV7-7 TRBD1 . TGTGCCAGCAGCCCCCGGACAGGGAGGGAGCAGTACTTC CASSPRTGREQYF
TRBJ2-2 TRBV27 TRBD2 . TGTGCCAGCAGCCGACGGGGGGGTAACACCGGGGAGCTGTTTTTT CASSRRGGNTGELFF
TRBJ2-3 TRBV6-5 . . TGTGCCAGGAAGGGCACAGATACGCAGTATTTT CARKGTDTQYF
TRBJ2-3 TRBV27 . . TGTGCCAGCAGTTTACGCTCAATCTTGGGCACAGATACGCAGTATTTT CASSLRSILGTDTQYF
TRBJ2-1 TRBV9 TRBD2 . TGTGCCAGCAGCTTTGATTCGGGGGGGCTACTCCTTTTGAGGGAGCAGTTCTTC CASSFDSGGLLLLREQFF
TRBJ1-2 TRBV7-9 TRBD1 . TGTGCCAGCAGTCGTAGTGACAGGGGACGTGGCTACACCTTC CASSRSDRGRGYTF
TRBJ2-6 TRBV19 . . TGTGCCAGTAAAGAGGGGCTGTTTAGCTCTGGGGCCAACGTCCTGACTTTC CASKEGLFSSGANVLTF
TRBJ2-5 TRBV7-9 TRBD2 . TGTGCCAGCAGCTCGTACAGCGGGGGGGCGGATTGGGAGACCCAGTACTTC CASSSYSGGADWETQYF
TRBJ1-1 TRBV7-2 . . TGTGCCAGCAGCCCCACGGCAGGGCTAGGCACTGAAGCTTTCTTT CASSPTAGLGTEAFF
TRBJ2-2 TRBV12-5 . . TGTGCTTCACAGACGGAGGGGTGGGGCACCGGGGAGCTGTTTTTT CASQTEGWGTGELFF
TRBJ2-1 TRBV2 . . TGTGCCAGCACCGTCGGCCCCCTACCTCGGAATGAGCAGTTCTTC CASTVGPLPRNEQFF
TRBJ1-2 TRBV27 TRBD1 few TGTGCCAGCAGTTCCTTGACAGGGGGATTAGGCTACACCTTC CASSSLTGGLGYTF
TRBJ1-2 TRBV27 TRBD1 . TGTGCCAGCAGTCCTTTATCTGGACAGGGCAACTATGGCTACACCTTC CASSPLSGQGNYGYTF
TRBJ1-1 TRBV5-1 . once TGCGCCAGCAGCTTACTTCCCACAACTAAGGAGGCTTTCTTT CASSLLPTTKEAFF
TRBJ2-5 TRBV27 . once TGTGCCAGCAGTAATAGGGGGGAGACCCAGTACTTC CASSNRGETQYF
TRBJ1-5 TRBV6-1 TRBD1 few TGTGCCAGCAGTAGGCACAGGGGCTCCGAACAGCCCCAGCATTTT CASSRHRGSEQPQHF
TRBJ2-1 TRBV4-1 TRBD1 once TGCGCCAGCAGCCCCCGGACAGGGAGTGGGGATGAGCAGTTCTTC CASSPRTGSGDEQFF
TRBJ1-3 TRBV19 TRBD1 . TGTGCCAGTAATCCGACAGGGGGCTCTGGAAACACCATATATTTT CASNPTGGSGNTIYF
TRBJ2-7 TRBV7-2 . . TGTGCCAGCAGCTTAAATGGCGGGGCCAGGATAAACGAGCAGTACTTC CASSLNGGARINEQYF
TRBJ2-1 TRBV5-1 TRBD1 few TGCGCCAGCAGCCACGGACAGGGGGCGAGCAATGAGCAGTTCTTC CASSHGQGASNEQFF
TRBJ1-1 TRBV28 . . TGTGCCAGCAGTTCGGGCACACGGGCTTTCTTT CASSSGTRAFF
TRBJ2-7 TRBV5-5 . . TGTGCCAGCAGATTGGGACTCATTTCTTCCTACGAGCAGTACTTC CASRLGLISSYEQYF
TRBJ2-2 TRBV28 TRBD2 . TGTGCCAGCAGTGACTCTCATAGCGGGGGAGCGAACACCGGGGAGCTGTTTTTT CASSDSHSGGANTGELFF
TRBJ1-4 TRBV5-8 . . TGTGCCAGCAGATTAATTGACAGCGATGGTGAAAAACTGTTTTTT CASRLIDSDGEKLFF
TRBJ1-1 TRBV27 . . TGTGCCAGCAGTCTGGGATGGGGGAACACTGAAGCTTTCTTT CASSLGWGNTEAFF
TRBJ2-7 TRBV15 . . TGTGCCACCAGCAGAGGTCGGCTAGCAGATAGTTCCTACGAGCAGTACTTC CATSRGRLADSSYEQYF
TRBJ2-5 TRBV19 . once TGTGCCAGTATTCGAGGGGGACTATCCCCGGGGACCCAGTACTTC CASIRGGLSPGTQYF
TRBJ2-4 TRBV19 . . TGTGCCAGTAGTCCCCCAGGGTCCGGCATTCAGTACTTC CASSPPGSGIQYF
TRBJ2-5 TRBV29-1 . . TGCAGCGTTGAAAAGGGCAAGGGCAACCCGGCCCAAGAGACCCAGTACTTC CSVEKGKGNPAQETQYF
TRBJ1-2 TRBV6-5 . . TGTGCCAGCAGTTACTCTGGGGGGCTTTTTTATTATGGCTACACCTTC CASSYSGGLFYYGYTF
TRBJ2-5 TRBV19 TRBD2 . TGTGCCAGTAGTGGCATCGGCGGGAGTGGTGAGACCCAGTACTTC CASSGIGGSGETQYF
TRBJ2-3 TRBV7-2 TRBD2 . TGTGCCAGCAGCTCTGGACTAGCGGGGGGGAATACGCAGTATTTT CASSSGLAGGNTQYF
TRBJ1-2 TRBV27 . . TGTGCCAGCAGGGGCCTAAACTATGGCTACACCTTC CASRGLNYGYTF
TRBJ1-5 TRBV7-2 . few TGTGCCAGCAGCTTAGTGGGGGCGCCGGGTCAGCCCCAGCATTTT CASSLVGAPGQPQHF
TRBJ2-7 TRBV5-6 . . TGTGCCAGCAGCGATGGTTGGGCGGGACACGGCTACGAGCAGTACTTC CASSDGWAGHGYEQYF
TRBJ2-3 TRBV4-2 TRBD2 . TGTGCCAGCAGCCAAGGGATCTGGGCGGGAGAAGGCCACACAGATACGCAGTATTTT CASSQGIWAGEGHTDTQYF
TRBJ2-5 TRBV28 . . TGTGCCAGCAGTGGTGGGACGGCGTTAGGGGCCCAGTACTTC CASSGGTALGAQYF
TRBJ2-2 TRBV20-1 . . TGCAGTGCTAGGCCTACCGGGGAGCTGTTTTTT CSARPTGELFF
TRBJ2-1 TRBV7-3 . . TGTGCCAGCAGCCCCTGGCCGGCCAATGAGCAGTTCTTC CASSPWPANEQFF
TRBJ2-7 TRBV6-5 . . TGTGCCAGCAGTGACTACGAGCAGTACTTC CASSDYEQYF